This is a list of T cell receptor beta chains from one sample in a study of blood T cell repertoires in COVID-19. Some clones are missing from TCRdb's copy, which holds only in-frame ones; the method was immunoSEQ multiplex PCR. Among hundreds of thousands of clones listed, 86% were seen once. Sequenced material: peripheral blood. All receptors derive from a woman in her 30s with active or convalescent COVID-19. Both conserved end residues are part of each CDR3. D genes are given only for firm matches. A row's size may be missing; if present it is once, few, many or a size class.

j_gene: TRBJ1-4; d_gene: NA; abundance: NA; v_gene: TRBV5-1; CDR3aa: CASSRQHLNEKLFF; CDR3nt: TGCGCCAGTAGCCGACAGCACCTTAATGAAAAACTGTTTTTT
j_gene: TRBJ2-7; d_gene: TRBD1; abundance: NA; v_gene: TRBV30; CDR3aa: CAWRQGAGLEQYF; CDR3nt: TGTGCCTGGAGACAGGGGGCGGGATTGGAGCAGTACTTC
j_gene: TRBJ1-1; d_gene: TRBD1; abundance: NA; v_gene: TRBV5-5; CDR3aa: CASGTGRTEAFF; CDR3nt: TGTGCCAGCGGGACAGGACGCACTGAAGCTTTCTTT
j_gene: TRBJ1-2; d_gene: NA; abundance: NA; v_gene: TRBV11-2; CDR3aa: CASSLVVGGAGYTF; CDR3nt: TGTGCCAGCAGCTTAGTAGTTGGAGGGGCGGGCTACACCTTC
j_gene: TRBJ1-3; d_gene: TRBD1; abundance: NA; v_gene: TRBV11-2; CDR3aa: CASSPVADRGLLTGNTIYF; CDR3nt: TGTGCCAGCAGCCCAGTGGCGGACAGGGGCCTGTTAACTGGAAACACCATATATTTT
j_gene: TRBJ1-5; d_gene: TRBD1; abundance: NA; v_gene: TRBV24-1; CDR3aa: CATSATTGGGQPQHF; CDR3nt: TGTGCCACCAGTGCGACGACAGGGGGCGGTCAGCCCCAGCATTTT
j_gene: TRBJ2-6; d_gene: TRBD1; abundance: NA; v_gene: TRBV2; CDR3aa: CASREGTGLSGANVLTF; CDR3nt: TGTGCCAGCAGGGAGGGGACAGGCCTCTCTGGGGCCAACGTCCTGACTTTC
j_gene: TRBJ1-5; d_gene: NA; abundance: NA; v_gene: TRBV6-2/TRBV6-3; CDR3aa: CASSYSMRSLNQPQHF; CDR3nt: TGTGCCAGCAGTTACTCGATGAGGAGCCTCAATCAGCCCCAGCATTTT
j_gene: TRBJ1-6; d_gene: NA; abundance: NA; v_gene: TRBV9; CDR3aa: CASSAYSDSPLHF; CDR3nt: TGTGCCAGCAGCGCTTACTCCGATTCACCCCTCCACTTT
j_gene: TRBJ1-2; d_gene: NA; abundance: NA; v_gene: TRBV19; CDR3aa: CASSMKTGYGYTF; CDR3nt: TGTGCCAGTAGTATGAAGACAGGATATGGCTACACCTTC
j_gene: TRBJ2-7; d_gene: NA; abundance: NA; v_gene: TRBV2; CDR3aa: CASSEGGFYEQYF; CDR3nt: TGTGCCAGCAGTGAAGGCGGTTTCTACGAGCAGTACTTC
j_gene: TRBJ1-2; d_gene: NA; abundance: few; v_gene: TRBV19; CDR3aa: CASSEQKHGYTF; CDR3nt: TGTGCCAGTAGTGAACAGAAACATGGCTACACCTTC
j_gene: TRBJ2-1; d_gene: NA; abundance: NA; v_gene: TRBV19; CDR3aa: CASSRGNRVNEQFF; CDR3nt: TGTGCCAGTAGTAGGGGGAACAGGGTAAATGAGCAGTTCTTC
j_gene: TRBJ1-2; d_gene: NA; abundance: NA; v_gene: TRBV14; CDR3aa: CASSNLHGNYGYTF; CDR3nt: TGTGCCAGCAGCAATTTACACGGGAACTATGGCTACACCTTC
j_gene: TRBJ1-2; d_gene: NA; abundance: NA; v_gene: TRBV2; CDR3aa: CASSGGGYTF; CDR3nt: TGTGCCAGCAGTGGAGGTGGCTACACCTTC